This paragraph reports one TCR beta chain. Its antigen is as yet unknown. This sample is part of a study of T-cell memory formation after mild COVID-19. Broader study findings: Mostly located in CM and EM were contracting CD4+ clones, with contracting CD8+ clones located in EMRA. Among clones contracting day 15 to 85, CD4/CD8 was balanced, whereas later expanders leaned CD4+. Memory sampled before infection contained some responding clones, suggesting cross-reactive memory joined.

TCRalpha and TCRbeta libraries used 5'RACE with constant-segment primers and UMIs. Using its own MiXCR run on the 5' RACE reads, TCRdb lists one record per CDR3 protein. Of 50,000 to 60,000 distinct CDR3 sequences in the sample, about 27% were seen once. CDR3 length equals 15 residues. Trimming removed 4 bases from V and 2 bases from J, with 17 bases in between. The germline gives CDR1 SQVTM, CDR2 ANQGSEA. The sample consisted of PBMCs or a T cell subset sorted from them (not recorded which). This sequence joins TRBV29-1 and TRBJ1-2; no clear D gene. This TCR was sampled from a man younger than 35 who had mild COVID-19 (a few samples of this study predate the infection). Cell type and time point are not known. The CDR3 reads CSVAAWKTENYGYTF. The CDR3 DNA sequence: TGCAGCGTTGCAGCGTGGAAAACAGAAAACTATGGCTACACCTTC.